This TCR beta chain was recorded in a study of cytomegalovirus exposure and HLA in healthy donors (dated by TCRdb to about 2017). The study in broad terms: An earlier analysis of approximately 640 of the donors reported 276 Gb of sequence data and 100 million to 140 million unique TCR beta sequences from about 200 million T cells. An early release that covered around 590 HLA-typed donors contained around 300 gigabases of sequencing data and tens of millions of unique TCR sequences. Of the 300 to 500 genotyped donors, 65% to 90% were placed in the genetic ancestry cluster associated with self-reported Caucasian donors. The study aimed to test whether cataloging public T cell receptors could reveal signatures of past pathogen exposure. The study profiled the T cell repertoires of 500 to 800 subjects by immunosequencing and related them to cytomegalovirus serostatus. In addition to the first cohort of 500 to 850 subjects, a separate validation cohort of under 150 different subjects was used. To predict cytomegalovirus infection status, the study combined high-throughput TCR immunosequencing, statistical association of individual TCRs with disease status, and machine learning. To study patterns of TCR occurrence, a later analysis re-analyzed previously published TCR beta repertoires from 650 to 750 donors and added high-resolution HLA genotyping. Rather than drawing on any new phenotypic data, the later analysis identified candidate immune exposures from TCR beta sequences and the way those sequences occurred across donors. An earlier analysis of fewer than 750 of the donors used high-throughput TCR beta sequencing to judge whether each TCR beta V gene segment behaved as functional or pseudogenic. Alongside the repertoire data, information on donor age, sex, ethnicity and CMV serostatus was compiled. A later genetic analysis took genome-wide SNP genotypes for about 65% of the roughly 670 donors and used that subset as a discovery cohort. Every discovery cohort repertoire had been produced on one sequencing platform. HLA typing included class I and class II loci at four-digit resolution. The number of typed donors differed by locus: about 620-640 for A, B, C, DRB1 and DQB1; approximately 520 for DQA1; about 600 for DPA1; and 400 to 480 for DPB1. Four to six DR-DQ haplotypes were handled as single units for association and clustering, since linkage in the cohort was strong. On average, roughly 250,000 unique TCR beta nucleotide sequences were sequenced per donor among a few hundred genotyped donors of the cohort, with roughly 18% of those sequences being non-productive. The study at large found these results: Because some donors lacked HLA typing at each locus, the association tests relied only on the typed subset. In vitro tests confirmed that a few of the cytomegalovirus-associated TCR beta chains recognize cytomegalovirus antigens. According to a later analysis, TCR association rates differed among HLA loci, with DRB1 alleles showing the most associated TCRs and HLA-C alleles showing the fewest. In a later analysis, most CMV-associated TCR beta chains were found to appear HLA-restricted, with HLA associations seemingly driven largely by CMV exposure. An association between a missense DCLRE1C variant and V-gene and J-gene trimming of TCR beta chains was found in a later genetic analysis and replicated in an independent cohort. Approximately 16 rarely observed V segments, including chromosome 9 orphons, were excluded from the earlier analysis of about 500 of the donors because counts were too low. Assigning TCR associations to individual alleles was difficult when HLA alleles, especially DR and DQ, strongly co-occurred. In a later genetic analysis, fewer N-insertions in productive TCRs were reported among donors in an Asian-associated ancestry cluster than the roughly 640-donor mean. In a later analysis, HLA-associated TCR beta chains were found to be more clonally expanded and to have lower generation probabilities than equally common non-associated chains. The cohort was sequenced for TCR beta chains only, and without alpha or paired-chain data the features that could be detected were limited. In a later analysis, several top co-occurrence clusters were reported to appear linked to parvovirus B19, influenza, CMV and Epstein-Barr virus. At a false discovery rate of 0.05, a later analysis linked fewer than 20,000 TCR beta sequences to specific HLA alleles. In an earlier analysis of approximately 600 of the donors, most TCR beta V segments were observed in productive rearrangements about 90% or about 30% of the time, broadly matching IMGT annotations. Presence/absence analyses assumed roughly uniform sequencing depth across donors, an assumption that may not hold. A total of roughly 160 TCR beta chains were listed by the study as associated with cytomegalovirus. While some public TCRs were present in many individuals, most TCR sequences turned up only very rarely across donors. According to the authors, the approach could potentially be generalized to other disease states and immunological phenotypes. Correlated functional status among segregating V segments might be attributable to linkage disequilibrium, but an unknown experimental factor could not be ruled out. A cluster of highly shared sequence variants was judged likely to be a technical artifact of the sequencing pipeline. For the cohort, immune exposure information was limited to CMV serostatus. A further reported finding was that TCR beta sequences accurately predicted the HLA-A and HLA-B alleles for most subjects in the first cohort. In both the original and validation cohorts, the classifier was reported to diagnose cytomegalovirus status with high specificity and sensitivity. Some IMGT-functional V segments, including TRBV6-2 and TRBV6-3, could not be told apart with the 87-base-pair reads, so those segments were excluded.

The library was produced with the immunoSEQ multiplex PCR assay. A mixture of 60 forward primers for TCR Vbeta segments and 13 reverse primers for TCR Jbeta segments was used in the multiplex PCR. The CDR3 region of rearranged TCR beta genes was amplified from genomic DNA by a multiplex PCR assay. The Illumina HiSeq System was used to sequence the amplified TCR beta libraries as 87-base-pair reads. The original pipeline was this. A later analysis tallied roughly 76 million unique TCR beta chains across the 660 or so repertoires, and some 10 million of those chains were shared by two or more donors. To remove PCR and sequencing errors, raw reads were error-corrected and collapsed into unique sequences using a nearest-neighbor algorithm that merged closely related sequences. To assign V, D and J gene segments, CDR3 sequences were aligned to IMGT reference sequences. For a sequence to be retained, a match of at least six nucleotides was required to both a V gene segment and a J gene segment. Rearrangements were classified as productive when the CDR3 lacked stop codons and remained in frame with V and J, and all other rearrangements were classified as non-productive. Following IMGT convention, CDR3 was defined as the stretch from the second conserved V-encoded cysteine to the conserved J-encoded phenylalanine. The earlier analysis of 500 to 600 of the donors excluded sequences that lacked an unambiguous match to a single V gene segment. In an earlier analysis of some 590 of the donors, a V segment was called functional when productive rearrangements were above 56.7%, and segregating when the standard deviation between donors exceeded 5%. A statistical classification framework was built for diagnosing cytomegalovirus status from the catalog of TCR beta chain sequences. In a later analysis, TCR nucleotide sequences were compared against IMGT/GENE-DB human TR gene sequences so that V and J genes could be assigned. Using the TCRdist pipeline, a later analysis assigned CDR3 sequences along with most-parsimonious VDJ recombination scenarios. In a later analysis, each TCR beta chain was defined by its CDR3 amino acid sequence together with its V-gene family, and reads without a unique V-gene family were excluded. As a way to deal with suspected cross-contamination and a sequencing artifact, a later analysis dropped 500 to 700 nucleotide sequences that were highly shared and had low generation probability. For each public chain, a later analysis derived a clonal expansion index from normalized ranks of inferred template counts within each repertoire. In a later analysis, generation probabilities were computed with a VDJ recombination model fitted to out-of-frame rearrangements, and the resulting probabilities were checked against IGoR. In a later analysis, TCR-TCR, TCR-HLA and TCR-CMV co-occurrence was scored with hypergeometric tests, and a repertoire-size bias correction was applied to TCR pairs. In a later analysis, false discovery rates were estimated by permuting HLA or CMV assignments 20 times. In a later analysis, co-occurring TCRs were grouped with DBSCAN, and TCRdist sequence similarity was added when clustering was performed within HLA-allele-positive subsets. Repertoires with fewer than 30,000 or more than 120,000 public chains, plus five repertoires with anomalous nucleotide sharing, were excluded from co-occurrence clustering. TCRdb provides this immuneACCESS table in a form limited to in-frame rearrangements. Some clones are lacking; in checked studies, under half of them reflect an unresolved V gene, and why the rest are absent is not known. That table supplies the V and J calls and clone size; D and trimming were determined from the DNA. The sample profile shows 150,000 to 200,000 clones; 77% of them were found once. The ten largest clones represent approximately 1.3% of the sample.

As for this clone: Its antigen remains unidentified. Nothing much larger sits one base from this clone, and base qualities are not available.

The cohort was made up of roughly 670 healthy bone marrow donors. At the time of sampling, all cohort members were nominally healthy, though unrecorded immune exposures were likely present. The donor tested CMV seropositive and was one of the 289 seropositive cohort members. A peripheral blood sample was provided by each donor, and peripheral blood mononuclear cells were used for TCR beta sequencing. The Qiagen DNeasy Blood Extraction Kit was used to extract genomic DNA from the blood cell samples. The CDR3 holds 14 amino acids from the cysteine to the phenylalanine. The entry retains the CDR3 DNA only, 42 bases that are in frame from base 1. Based on the germline V gene, the CDR1 and CDR2 sequences are SGHVS and FQNEAQ. V drops 2 bases and J drops 0 bases, leaving 7 bases in between.

This TCR came from a woman in her twenties or thirties in good health and CMV-seropositive. Recombination connected TRBV7-8 to TRBJ1-1; perhaps TRBD1 is the D gene, with 5 bases matching. Sequenced material: PBMCs. The CDR3 region reads CASSLRGLNTEAFF. The nucleotides are TGTGCCAGCAGCTTAAGGGGTCTGAACACTGAAGCTTTCTTT.